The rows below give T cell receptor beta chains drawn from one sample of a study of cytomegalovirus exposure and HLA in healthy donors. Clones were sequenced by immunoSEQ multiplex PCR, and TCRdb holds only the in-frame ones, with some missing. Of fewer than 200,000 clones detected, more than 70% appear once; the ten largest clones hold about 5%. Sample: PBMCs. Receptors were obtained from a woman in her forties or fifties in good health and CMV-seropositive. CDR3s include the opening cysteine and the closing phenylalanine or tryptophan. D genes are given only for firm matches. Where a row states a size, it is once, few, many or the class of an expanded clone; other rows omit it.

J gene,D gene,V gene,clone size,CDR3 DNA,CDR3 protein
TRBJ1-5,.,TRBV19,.,TGTGCCAGTAGTATAGCGTCAGTTAATCAGCCCCAGCATTTT,CASSIASVNQPQHF
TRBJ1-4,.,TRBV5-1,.,TGCGCCAGCAGCACGGGGGCAACTAATGAAAAACTGTTTTTT,CASSTGATNEKLFF
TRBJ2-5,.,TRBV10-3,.,TGTGCCATCAGTGACAGAGAGACCCAGTACTTC,CAISDRETQYF
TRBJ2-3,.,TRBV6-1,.,TGTGCCAGCAGTGAAGTTTTTCTAGCAGGACATACGCAGTATTTT,CASSEVFLAGHTQYF
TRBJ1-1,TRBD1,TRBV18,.,TGTGCCAGCTCACCCTGGGACAGGGGGCCAGGCACTGAAGCTTTCTTT,CASSPWDRGPGTEAFF
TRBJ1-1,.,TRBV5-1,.,TGCGCCAGCAGCTTTTCAGGGGCTCCGGAAGCTTTCTTT,CASSFSGAPEAFF
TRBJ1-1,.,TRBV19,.,TGTGCCAGTAGTATCCCTCCGGGGGGTAACACTGAAGCTTTCTTT,CASSIPPGGNTEAFF
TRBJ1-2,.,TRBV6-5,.,TGTGCCAGCAGTTATACCGGGACATCCTTTCAAGGCTACACCTTC,CASSYTGTSFQGYTF
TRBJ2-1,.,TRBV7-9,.,TGTGCCAGCAGCCAAGACTCTTACAATGAGCAGTTCTTC,CASSQDSYNEQFF
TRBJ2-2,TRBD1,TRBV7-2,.,TGTGCCAGCAGCTTGGGACAGGGACACACCGGGGAGCTGTTTTTT,CASSLGQGHTGELFF
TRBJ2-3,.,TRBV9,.,TGTGCCAGCAGCGGACAGGTTTCTAGCACAGATACGCAGTATTTT,CASSGQVSSTDTQYF
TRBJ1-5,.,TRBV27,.,TGTGCCAGCAGTTTAACAGCCAATCAGCCCCAGCATTTT,CASSLTANQPQHF
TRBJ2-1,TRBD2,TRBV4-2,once,TGTGCCAGCAGCCAAAACCCCCAGCGGGAGGGGGGGGAGCAGTTCTTC,CASSQNPQREGGEQFF
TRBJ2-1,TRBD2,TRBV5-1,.,TGCGCCAGCAGCCCCCGGACTAGCGGGGGTTTGAACTACAATGAGCAGTTCTTC,CASSPRTSGGLNYNEQFF
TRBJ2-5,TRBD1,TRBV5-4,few,TGTGCCAGCAGCGAGCAGGGGGTGTGGGAGACCCAGTACTTC,CASSEQGVWETQYF
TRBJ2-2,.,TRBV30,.,TGTGCCTGGAGTGTGGGGAGGAGCGGGGAGCTGTTTTTT,CAWSVGRSGELFF
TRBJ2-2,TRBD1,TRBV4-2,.,TGTGCCAGCAGCCAAGAATTTGGACAGGACCCCCCAGCCGGGGAGCTGTTTTTT,CASSQEFGQDPPAGELFF
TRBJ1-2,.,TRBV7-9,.,TGTGCCAGCAGCTTATGGACAACGGGCTCTGGCTACACCTTC,CASSLWTTGSGYTF
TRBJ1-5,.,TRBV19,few,TGTGCCAGTAGTATAGACAACAGGAACAGGGTTAGGAATCAGCCCCAGCATTTT,CASSIDNRNRVRNQPQHF
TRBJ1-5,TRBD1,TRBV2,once,TGTGCCAGCAGCGAAAGGGACAGATATCAGCCCCAGCATTTT,CASSERDRYQPQHF
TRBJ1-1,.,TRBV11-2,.,TGTGCCAGCAGCTCCCCCCATAACGGGGGCACTGAAGCTTTCTTT,CASSSPHNGGTEAFF
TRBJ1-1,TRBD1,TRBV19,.,TGTGCCAGTAGTATTTTTGCGACAGGGGTAGGAGTAAATACTGAAGCTTTCTTT,CASSIFATGVGVNTEAFF
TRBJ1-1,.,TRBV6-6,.,TGTGCCAGCAGGACCCGGACTTTGAACACTGAAGCTTTCTTT,CASRTRTLNTEAFF